These 28 T cell receptor beta chains share one sample of origin, sequenced in a study of blood T cell repertoires in COVID-19 (dated by TCRdb to between 2020 and 2021). The protocol used for the library was the immunoSEQ multiplex PCR assay. TCRdb retrieved this table from immuneACCESS and kept in-frame rearrangements only. Not all clones are present; in checked studies, unresolved V genes account for under half, and no reason is known for the remainder. The sample table holds 310,000 or so clones, of which around 89% were seen once. Roughly 4% of the sample is in the top ten clones. Sequencing was performed on peripheral blood. The source of these receptors is a woman aged 45-59 years with active or convalescent COVID-19.

The chain is built from TRBV7-2 and TRBJ1-4; 7 bases map to TRBD1. CDR3 length: 13 amino acids. CDR1 and CDR2 from the germline V gene are SGHTA and FQGNSA. V lost 3 bases to trimming and J lost 6 bases; unmatched junction nucleotides: 1. The CDR3 DNA follows: TGTGCCAGCAGCTTCGGGACAGATGAAAAACTGTTTTTT. Translation: CASSFGTDEKLFF.

This chain uses TRBV29-1 with TRBJ1-1; 7 nucleotides align to TRBD1. This CDR3 has 14 residues. V dropped 7 bases and J dropped 6; count of bases not matched to a gene: 14. Germline CDR1 reads SQVTM; CDR2 reads ANQGSEA. CDR3 bases: TGCAGCGCTGGGAACCTAGGGGGCTGGGCTGAAGCTTTCTTT. Translating it yields CSAGNLGGWAEAFF.

A single count supports this clone. The V call is TRBV11-3, the J call TRBJ2-5, with TRBD1 identical over 8 bases. J was trimmed by 1 base and V by 6 bases; bases with no gene match: 7. CDR1 is SGHNT, CDR2 YENEEA, per germline. The CDR3 sequence is 15 residues long. The DNA of the CDR3 is TGTGCCAGCAGTCCCGGGACAGGACCCCAAGAGACCCAGTACTTC. This gives the protein CASSPGTGPQETQYF.

The CDR3 loop reads CASGISGLSTDTQYF. The CDR3 DNA reads TGTGCCAGCGGAATCTCGGGACTAAGCACAGATACGCAGTATTTT. This chain joins TRBV2 and TRBJ2-3; 7 bases match TRBD2. With V trimmed by 8 bases and J by 0 bases, 8 bases remained unmatched. This CDR3 region has 15 residues. Germline values: CDR1 SNHLY, CDR2 FYNNEI.

V gene TRBV5-4 combines with J gene TRBJ2-5, with 8 bases identical to TRBD2. J gave up 1 base and V 6 bases, and 5 bases lay outside the gene matches. From germline, CDR1 is SGHNT and CDR2 YYREEE (reference sequence). The CDR3 is 14 residues long. CDR3 bases: TGTGCCAGCACGGTAGCGGGGTTCCAAGAGACCCAGTACTTC. This sequence encodes CASTVAGFQETQYF.

This chain connects TRBV6-2 or TRBV6-3 to TRBJ2-5; the D gene is possibly TRBD2 (6 bases). V lost 5 bases to trimming and J lost 6 bases, with 22 bases between them. This CDR3 comprises 16 residues. Germline loops: CDR1 MNHEY, CDR2 SVGEGT. The chain's CDR3 is CASSTREMAGLKTQYF. Here the CDR3 DNA reads TGTGCCAGCAGTACCCGCGAGATGGCGGGGCTGAAGACCCAGTACTTC.

The genes are TRBV14 and TRBJ1-1; 9 nucleotides agree with TRBD1. The V gene's germline CDR1 is SGHDN and CDR2 FVKESK. The CDR3 contains 16 residues. J lost 5 bases, V lost 4 bases, and 11 bases had no gene match. The CDR3 bases are TGTGCCAGCAGCCGATTACAGGGGGCTGGGGGTACTGAAGCTTTCTTT. Its translation is CASSRLQGAGGTEAFF.

This clone was seen only a few times. J is TRBJ2-7 and V is TRBV19; D is perhaps TRBD2 (6 bases). This CDR3 region has 13 residues. Germline V CDR1 and CDR2: LNHDA, SQIVND (reference sequence). Trimming cost V 9 bases and J 5 bases, with 17 bases left between them. In DNA form, the CDR3 reads TGTGCCAGCCGCGGGACGGCCGAGCACGAGCAGTACTTC. It encodes CASRGTAEHEQYF.

The count of this clone is one. The J gene is TRBJ2-1, the V gene TRBV23-1; 10 bases agree with TRBD2. TRBV23-1 is an open reading frame whose function is uncertain. The CDR3 totals 16 residues. Trimming removed 2 bases from V and 6 bases from J; junction bases left unmatched: 7. As DNA, the CDR3 is TGCGCCAGCAGTCAACCAGCGGGAGGGTGCGGCAATGAGCAGTTCTTC. It encodes CASSQPAGGCGNEQFF.

The rearrangement uses TRBV28 and TRBJ1-2, with D maybe TRBD1 (6 bases). Trimming left V 9 bases short and J 2 bases short, with 13 bases between. The CDR3 is made up of 13 amino acids. Germline V CDR1 and CDR2: MDHEN, SYDVKM. DNA of the CDR3: TGTGCCAGTTGGACAGCTAGGAACTATGGCTACACCTTC. Protein product: CASWTARNYGYTF.

V is TRBV6-5 and J is TRBJ1-2; 12 bases map to TRBD1. J lost 6 bases, V lost 2 bases, and 7 bases had no gene match. Germline V gene lookup returns CDR1 MNHEY and CDR2 SVGAGI. CDR3 length: 16 amino acids. The CDR3 region has the DNA TGTGCCAGCAGTTACCCCGGGACAGGGGGCGCAGATGGCTACACCTTC. Its protein product is CASSYPGTGGADGYTF.

The chain carries TRBV30 and TRBJ1-4, with D perhaps matching TRBD1 (5 bases). V shed 0 bases and J shed 5 bases, with 13 bases lying between them. Germline loops: CDR1 GTSNPN, CDR2 SVGIG (reference sequence). The CDR3 length is 15 residues. CDR3 in amino acids: CAWSVLGGTNEKLFF. CDR3 bases: TGTGCCTGGAGTGTATTGGGGGGGACCAATGAAAAACTGTTTTTT.

V usage is TRBV18 and J usage is TRBJ1-6, with D hard to call. The CDR3 consists of 14 residues. CDR1 KGHSH and CDR2 LQKENI come from the germline V gene. V was clipped by 2 bases and J by 9 bases, with 11 bases between them. The CDR3: CASSPAAVSSPLHF. The CDR3 nucleotides read TGTGCCAGCTCACCAGCAGCGGTTAGTTCACCCCTCCACTTT.

The V gene is TRBV7-6, the J gene TRBJ1-2, with D possibly being TRBD1 (6 bases). CDR3 length: 15 residues. Trimming left V 5 bases short and J 1 base short, with 14 bases between. Germline V lookup: CDR1 SGHVS, CDR2 FNYEAQ. CDR3 sequence: CASSPWTEINYGYTF. The CDR3, as DNA: TGTGCCAGCAGCCCTTGGACAGAGATTAACTATGGCTACACCTTC.

V and J are TRBV10-1 and TRBJ2-7; TRBD2 is a possible D gene (5 bases). V lost 8 bases to trimming and J lost 1 base, with 15 bases between them. Looked up from germline, CDR1 is WNHNN and CDR2 is SYGVQD (reference sequence). The CDR3 length is 14 residues. The CDR3 DNA is TGCGCCAGCGTTAGCGTTCTATGGTCCTACGAGCAGTACTTC. It encodes CASVSVLWSYEQYF.

This clone occurred once. This rearrangement joins TRBV12-3 or TRBV12-4 to TRBJ1-2; D gene uncertain. The CDR3 covers 12 residues. Trimming removed 1 base from V and 7 bases from J, with 7 bases in between. Here the CDR3 reads CASSLVDTGYTF. Written as DNA, the CDR3 is TGTGCCAGCAGTTTAGTTGACACTGGCTACACCTTC.

CDR3 residues: CASSARQGPYNSPLHF. In DNA, the CDR3 is TGTGCCAGCAGTGCCCGACAGGGGCCCTATAATTCACCCCTCCACTTT. This sequence joins TRBV6-4 and TRBJ1-6; 8 nucleotides agree with TRBD1. Germline loops: CDR1 MRHNA, CDR2 SNTAGT. There are 16 residues in the CDR3. The V segment lost 4 bases and the J segment 2 bases; nucleotides outside the gene matches: 4.

This chain links TRBV14 with TRBJ1-2; perhaps TRBD1 as D (5 bases). The CDR3 length is 13 residues. Germline CDR1 reads SGHDN; CDR2 reads FVKESK. V was clipped by 5 bases and J by 4 bases, with 11 bases between them. The CDR3 reads CASSSGGSYGYTF. The CDR3 DNA reads as TGTGCCAGCAGCTCCGGGGGGAGCTATGGCTACACCTTC. Full variable domain (rest looked up from reference TRBV14 and TRBJ1-2): EAGVTQFPSHSVIEKGQTVTLRCDPISGHDNLYWYRRVMGKEIKFLLHFVKESKQDESGMPNNRFLAERTGGTYSTLKVQPAELEDSGVYFCASSSGGSYGYTFGSGTRLTVV.

J is TRBJ2-7 and V is TRBV7-3, with D possibly matching TRBD1 (6 bases). The CDR3 spans 18 residues. Trimming shortened V by 4 bases and J by 2 bases, and 24 bases separated the two germline ends. Germline V gene data show CDR1 as SGHTA and CDR2 as FQGTGA. The CDR3 coding sequence is TGTGCCAGCAGCTCGAGACCACAGGGTTATCGGGTAGCCTACGAGCAGTACTTC. It codes for CASSSRPQGYRVAYEQYF.

The chain couples TRBV7-2 to TRBJ1-5, with unresolved D. The germline gives CDR1 SGHTA, CDR2 FQGNSA. Trimming removed 0 bases at V and 0 bases at J, with 6 bases between. This CDR3 is built from 15 residues. This CDR3 is CASSLATPSNQPQHF. The DNA for the CDR3 is TGTGCCAGCAGCTTAGCGACACCTAGCAATCAGCCCCAGCATTTT.

The J gene is TRBJ2-5, the V gene TRBV6-2 or TRBV6-3; 7 positions agree with TRBD2. Trimming at V came to 5 bases and at J to 5 bases, leaving 2 bases not matched to a gene. The CDR3 extends over 12 amino acids. Germline V lookup: CDR1 MNHEY, CDR2 SVGEGT. Here the CDR3 reads CASSRLAETQYF. The CDR3 nucleotides read TGTGCCAGCAGTAGACTAGCTGAGACCCAGTACTTC.

J is TRBJ2-2 and V is TRBV3-1 (or the pseudogene TRBV3-2), with 8 bases that match TRBD1. CDR1 is LGHDT, CDR2 YNNKEL, per germline (reference sequence). The CDR3 length is 15 residues. The ends lost 3 bases at V and 4 bases at J; junction bases unmatched: 4. The CDR3 region has the DNA TGTGCCAGCAGCCAGCCCGACAGGGGCACCGGGGAGCTGTTTTTT. Its translation: CASSQPDRGTGELFF.

This rearrangement joins TRBV11-3 to TRBJ2-1; 7 bases fit TRBD2. The CDR3 consists of 15 residues. From germline, CDR1 is SGHNT and CDR2 YENEEA. The V and J ends lost 4 bases and 0 bases, in that order; junction bases with no gene match: 3. CDR3 DNA sequence: TGTGCCAGCAGCTACCGGGGGGTCTCCTACAATGAGCAGTTCTTC. It encodes CASSYRGVSYNEQFF.

This clone has only a few counts. The chain couples TRBV18 to TRBJ2-4; 9 bases align to TRBD1. The CDR3 totals 14 residues. Germline-derived CDR1 and CDR2 are KGHSH and LQKENI. V gave up 3 bases and J gave up 8 bases; unmatched junction bases: 5. The DNA for the CDR3 is TGTGCCAGCTCACCGGGACAGGGCCCCCACATTCAGTACTTC. It translates to CASSPGQGPHIQYF.

V and J are TRBV25-1 and TRBJ2-5; D possibly corresponds to TRBD1 (6 bases). V was shortened by 7 bases and J by 3 bases, with 12 bases between the two germline ends. The CDR3 has 13 residues. Germline CDR1 reads MGHDK; CDR2 reads SYGVNS. The CDR3 sequence is CASTRGAEETQYF. Here the CDR3 DNA reads TGTGCCAGCACCAGGGGCGCGGAAGAGACCCAGTACTTC.

The J gene is TRBJ2-1, the V gene TRBV28, with 9 bases identical to TRBD1. The CDR3 sequence is 15 residues long. Trimming at V came to 5 bases and at J to 5 bases, leaving 7 bases not matched to a gene. Germline V gene lookup returns CDR1 MDHEN and CDR2 SYDVKM. DNA for the CDR3: TGTGCCAGCAGTCCCATCGACAGGGGGAACAATGAGCAGTTCTTC. Translating gives CASSPIDRGNNEQFF. The variable domain in full, with the rest retrieved from reference TRBV28 and TRBJ2-1, is DVKVTQSSRYLVKRTGEKVFLECVQDMDHENMFWYRQDPGLGLRLIYFSYDVKMKEKGDIPEGYSVSREKKERFSLILESASTNQTSMYLCASSPIDRGNNEQFFGPGTRLTVL.

This chain links TRBV5-1 with TRBJ2-7; 8 bases fit TRBD1. The CDR3 has 14 amino acids. The germline gives CDR1 SGHRS, CDR2 YFSETQ. V dropped 5 bases and J dropped 3; count of bases not matched to a gene: 7. The CDR3 sequence: CASRDRTGYYEQYF. CDR3 DNA sequence: TGCGCCAGCAGAGACCGGACAGGGTACTACGAGCAGTACTTC.

The chain is built from TRBV4-3 and TRBJ2-1, with 10 bases lining up with TRBD2. V lost 1 base, J lost 5 bases, and 2 bases stayed unmatched. CDR1 is LGHNA, CDR2 YSLEER, per germline. The CDR3 contains 15 residues. The CDR3 protein is CASSQGTSGDNEQFF. CDR3 nucleotides: TGCGCCAGCAGCCAAGGGACTAGCGGAGACAATGAGCAGTTCTTC.